This is a list of T cell receptor beta chains from one sample in a study of regulatory T cells in long-lasting Graves disease. TCRdb used MiXCR to reprocess the multiplex PCR reads, holding one entry per CDR3 protein. In the table there are hundreds of thousands of distinct CDR3 sequences, 15% to 20% of which are singletons. These data were likewise used in another study, on T cells in Graves' hyperthyroidism and ophthalmopathy.

This specimen was peripheral blood mononuclear cells (PBMCs), taken at new diagnosis, from a patient treated with antithyroid drugs. The receptors stem from a man younger than 35 with Graves disease. The CDR3 runs from the conserved cysteine through the conserved F or W. Each record gives: D gene, V gene, J gene, CDR3 length, clone size, CDR3 DNA, CDR3 protein. D genes are given only for firm matches. Rows may omit the clone size; those that give it use once, few, many or a size class.

TRBD1	TRBV20-1	TRBJ2-5	14	many	TGCAGTGCTAAAGCAGGGGGCCCGAAGGAGACCCAGTACTTC	CSAKAGGPKETQYF
.	TRBV9	TRBJ1-3	18	.	TGTGCCAGCAGCGGAGGGATTGAAACAGTCCTAACTGGAAACACCATATATTTT	CASSGGIETVLTGNTIYF
.	TRBV20-1	TRBJ2-3	13	many	TGCAGTGCTTCCCCCCCCCTGCGAGATACGCAGTATTTT	CSASPPLRDTQYF
TRBD1	TRBV30	TRBJ2-5	16	many	TGTGCCTGGAGGACTCATTCAGGGGGTAACCAAGAGACCCAGTACTTC	CAWRTHSGGNQETQYF
TRBD1	TRBV30	TRBJ1-2	14	once	TGTGCCTGGAGTGTCGGACAGGGCCCCTATGGCTACACCTTC	CAWSVGQGPYGYTF
TRBD2	TRBV7-3	TRBJ2-3	16	few	TGTGCCAGCAGCTTAACCGGGACTAGTCCTTCAGATACGCAGTATTTT	CASSLTGTSPSDTQYF
.	TRBV20-1	TRBJ2-1	11	many	TGCAGTGCTACGGAGGAGGATGAGCAGTTCTTC	CSATEEDEQFF
TRBD2	TRBV7-9	TRBJ2-1	15	few	TGTGCCAGCAGCTTAGAGGCTAGCGGGAGTTGGGAGCAGTTCTTC	CASSLEASGSWEQFF
.	TRBV7-9	TRBJ2-1	16	.	TGTGCCAGCAGCTTAGATGTCTCCCCCTCCTACAATGAGCAGTTCTTC	CASSLDVSPSYNEQFF
.	TRBV13	TRBJ2-5	12	many	TGTGCCAGCAGCGAAGGGAGTGAGACCCAGTACTTC	CASSEGSETQYF
TRBD2	TRBV11-2	TRBJ2-3	18	.	TGTGCCAGCAGCTTAGGGACTAGCGGGAGAAGGAAAGGGGATACGCAGTATTTT	CASSLGTSGRRKGDTQYF
TRBD2	TRBV3-1	TRBJ2-7	15	many	TGTGCCAGCAGCCTTCCGACTAGCGGGATTTACGAGCAGTACTTC	CASSLPTSGIYEQYF
TRBD1	TRBV29-1	TRBJ2-7	13	.	TGCAGCGTTCGGACAGGGGTAACCTACGAGCAGTACTTC	CSVRTGVTYEQYF
TRBD1	TRBV5-1	TRBJ2-7	15	many	TGCGCCAGCAGCTTGGCGGACAGGTCTTACTACGAGCAGTACTTC	CASSLADRSYYEQYF
.	TRBV6-2/TRBV6-3	TRBJ2-5	15	.	TGTGCCAGCAGGCGTCGGGCGAGGGACCAAGAGACCCAGTACTTC	CASRRRARDQETQYF
TRBD2	TRBV11-2	TRBJ2-7	16	many	TGTGCCAGCAGCTTACCTAGCGGGAGACCTACCTACGAGCAGTACTTC	CASSLPSGRPTYEQYF
.	TRBV2	TRBJ1-2	13	many	TGTGCCAGCAGCGACGACAGGCGGTATGGCTACACCTTC	CASSDDRRYGYTF
.	TRBV9	TRBJ2-5	13	.	TGTGCCAGCAGCGTGCGGTCGACAGGGACCCAGTACTTC	CASSVRSTGTQYF
.	TRBV30	TRBJ2-7	12	few	TGTGCCGTGATGGGCAGGGGCTACGAGCAGTACTTC	CAVMGRGYEQYF
TRBD2	TRBV30	TRBJ2-3	16	few	TGTGCCTGGCAGAGCGGGACCTCGTCCGGCACAGATACGCAGTATTTT	CAWQSGTSSGTDTQYF
TRBD2	TRBV20-1	TRBJ2-2	13	few	TGCAGTGCTAATCGCCAAGCGGGAGAGGAGCTGTTTTTT	CSANRQAGEELFF
TRBD1	TRBV7-8	TRBJ2-7	14	few	TGTGCCAGCAGCTGGGACAGGGGGCGCTCCGAGCAGTACTTC	CASSWDRGRSEQYF
TRBD1	TRBV11-2	TRBJ2-7	15	many	TGTGCCACCCATAGCCAGGGGACAGGGTACTACGAGCAGTACTTC	CATHSQGTGYYEQYF
.	TRBV5-1	TRBJ2-3	12	many	TGCGCCAGCAGCCCCGCTCAAGATACGCAGTATTTT	CASSPAQDTQYF